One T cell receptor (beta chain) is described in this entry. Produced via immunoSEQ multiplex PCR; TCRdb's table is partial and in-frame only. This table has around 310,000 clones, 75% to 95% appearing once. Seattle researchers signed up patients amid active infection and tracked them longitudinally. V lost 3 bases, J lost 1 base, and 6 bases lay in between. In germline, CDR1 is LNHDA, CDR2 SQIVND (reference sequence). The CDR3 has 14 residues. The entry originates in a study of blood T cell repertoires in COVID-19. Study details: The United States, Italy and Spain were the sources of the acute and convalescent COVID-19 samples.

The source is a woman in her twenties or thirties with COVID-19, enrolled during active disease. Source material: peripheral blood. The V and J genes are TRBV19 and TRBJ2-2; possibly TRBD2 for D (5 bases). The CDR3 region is CASSIGGNTGELFF. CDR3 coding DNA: TGTGCCAGTAGTATCGGAGGGAACACCGGGGAGCTGTTTTTT. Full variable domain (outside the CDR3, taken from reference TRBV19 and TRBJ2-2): DGGITQSPKYLFRKEGQNVTLSCEQNLNHDAMYWYRQDPGQGLRLIYYSQIVNDFQKGDIAEGYSVSREKKESFPLTVTSAQKNPTAFYLCASSIGGNTGELFFGEGSRLTVL.